These 32 T cell receptor beta chains came from one sample sequenced in a study of cytomegalovirus exposure and HLA in healthy donors. The PCR made use of 60 Vbeta and 13 Jbeta primers. Measured with immunoSEQ multiplex PCR; TCRdb has only the in-frame clones, and not every one. The sample shows about 130,000 clones, under 80% of them seen only once. Source material: PBMCs. The receptors here all came from a man aged 18 to 29 in good health and CMV-seropositive.

In nucleotides, the CDR3 is TGTGCCAGCAGTTATGGACATGTAAATCCCTACGAGCAGTACTTC. Its translation is CASSYGHVNPYEQYF. The chain uses TRBV6-5 and TRBJ2-7; tentatively, D is TRBD1 (5 bases). The CDR3 spans 15 residues. Looked up from germline, CDR1 is MNHEY and CDR2 is SVGAGI. Trimming shortened V by 3 bases and J by 2 bases, and 14 bases separated the two germline ends.

The chain employs TRBV7-8 and TRBJ2-4, with TRBD2 matching over 7 bases. V was pared by 1 base and J by 9 bases, with 12 bases of the junction left unmatched. This CDR3 has 16 residues. Germline CDR1 reads SGHVS; CDR2 reads FQNEAQ. The CDR3 reads CASSLGLARANSIQYF. For the CDR3, the DNA is TGTGCCAGCAGCTTAGGACTAGCCCGAGCAAATAGCATTCAGTACTTC. The full variable domain, in which reference TRBV7-8 and TRBJ2-4 provide the parts outside the CDR3, is GAGVSQSPRYKVAKRGQDVALRCDPISGHVSLFWYQQALGQGPEFLTYFQNEAQLDKSGLPSDRFFAERPEGSVSTLKIQRTQQEDSAVYLCASSLGLARANSIQYFGAGTRLSVL.

The sample holds a few counts of this clone. The J gene is TRBJ1-5, the V gene TRBV19; D remains unclear. V was clipped by 6 bases and J by 9 bases, with 9 bases between them. The CDR3 sequence is 11 residues long. Per germline, CDR1 LNHDA and CDR2 SQIVND (reference sequence). CDR3 nucleotide sequence: TGTGCCAGTAGCCGAGCGGGGCCCCAGCATTTT. It codes for CASSRAGPQHF.

V is TRBV10-3 and J is TRBJ1-2, with 7 bases that match TRBD1. CDR1 and CDR2 from the germline V gene are ENHRY and SYGVKD. The CDR3 contains 13 residues. With V trimmed by 5 bases and J by 6 bases, 6 bases remained unmatched. The CDR3 protein is CAISNRGVHGYTF. CDR3 sequence (DNA): TGTGCCATCAGTAACAGGGGTGTGCATGGCTACACCTTC.

This chain joins TRBV11-2 and TRBJ1-6, with TRBD1 identical over 8 bases. This CDR3 has 14 residues. After removal of 4 bases from V and 7 bases from J, the junction contained 3 bases not matched to a gene. Germline assignment: CDR1 SGHAT and CDR2 FQNNGV. Here the CDR3 reads CASSSTGVNSPLHF. The CDR3 DNA reads TGTGCCAGCAGCTCGACAGGGGTCAATTCACCCCTCCACTTT.

The chain couples TRBV5-1 to TRBJ1-6; D is perhaps TRBD1 (5 bases). Germline V gene lookup returns CDR1 SGHRS and CDR2 YFSETQ. The CDR3 is 16 amino acids. V lost 2 bases and J lost 10, with 19 bases in between. The CDR3 reads CASSLSRPGRSSPLHF. CDR3 bases: TGCGCCAGCAGCTTATCACGTCCAGGGCGTAGCTCACCCCTCCACTTT. The full variable domain, rest sourced from reference TRBV5-1 and TRBJ1-6, is KAGVTQTPRYLIKTRGQQVTLSCSPISGHRSVSWYQQTPGQGLQFLFEYFSETQRNKGNFPGRFSGRQFSNSRSEMNVSTLELGDSALYLCASSLSRPGRSSPLHFGNGTRLTVT.

The rearrangement uses TRBV19 and TRBJ2-7; D is possibly TRBD2 (5 bases). Germline CDR1 reads LNHDA; CDR2 reads SQIVND (reference sequence). Between the trimmed V and J ends, which lost 3 bases and 12 bases, there was a span of 15 bases. The CDR3 runs to 12 residues. Here the CDR3 DNA reads TGTGCCAGTAGTATGGTGGGAGAGGTCTTGTACTTC. Encoded protein: CASSMVGEVLYF.

This clone has more than one count but fewer than ten. The V call is TRBV5-6, the J call TRBJ1-3; D is possibly TRBD1 (6 bases). V lost 3 bases and J lost 5, with 12 bases in between. The CDR3 is 14 residues long. Per germline, CDR1 SGHDT and CDR2 YYEEEE. The CDR3 DNA reads as TGTGCCAGCAGCTCCAACAGGGTACGAAACACCATATATTTT. It translates to CASSSNRVRNTIYF.

This chain uses TRBV7-9 with TRBJ1-2, with D perhaps matching TRBD1 (5 bases). V was trimmed by 6 bases and J by 4 bases, leaving 15 bases between them. The CDR3 length is 14 residues. Germline V CDR1 and CDR2: SEHNR, FQNEAQ (reference sequence). The CDR3, as DNA: TGTGCCAGCAGTTTGGGCAGGGTGGGCTATGGCTACACCTTC. It codes for CASSLGRVGYGYTF.

This clone came up a few times. J is TRBJ1-3 and V is TRBV7-2, with TRBD1 matching over 7 bases. The CDR3 contains 17 residues. Germline V CDR1 and CDR2: SGHTA, FQGNSA. J gave up 0 bases and V 5 bases, and 10 bases lay outside the gene matches. The CDR3 sequence is CASSNQPGTVSGNTIYF. In nucleotides, the CDR3 is TGTGCCAGCAGCAATCAACCCGGGACAGTCTCTGGAAACACCATATATTTT.

The chain recombines TRBV6-5 with TRBJ1-4; TRBD1 might be the D (5 bases). This CDR3 contains 14 residues. Germline V gene sequence: CDR1 MNHEY, CDR2 SVGAGI. Trimming left V 4 bases short and J 0 bases short, with 6 bases between. The CDR3 coding sequence is TGTGCCAGCAGTTGGGGCTCAACTAATGAAAAACTGTTTTTT. This sequence encodes CASSWGSTNEKLFF.

The chain uses TRBV15 and TRBJ2-7; D might be TRBD2 (5 bases). With 0 bases removed from V and 3 bases from J, the gap between germline ends came to 9 bases. Germline CDR1 and CDR2: LNHNV and YYDKDF (reference sequence). There are 14 residues in the CDR3. CDR3 sequence: CATSREGGFYEQYF. In nucleotides, the CDR3 is TGTGCCACCAGCAGAGAAGGCGGGTTCTACGAGCAGTACTTC.

The V and J genes are TRBV7-9 and TRBJ2-7; D remains unclear. CDR1 is SEHNR, CDR2 FQNEAQ, per germline (reference sequence). This CDR3 is 11 amino acids long. Deletions cut 2 bases from V and 9 bases from J, with 8 bases between. CDR3 sequence reads: CASSLSRGQYF. The CDR3 DNA reads TGTGCCAGCAGCTTATCGCGAGGGCAGTACTTC.

This chain connects TRBV4-1 to TRBJ2-4; TRBD1 is a possible D gene (6 bases). The CDR3 is made up of 17 amino acids. The V end lost 2 bases, the J end lost 0 bases, and 14 bases lay between the germline ends. Germline loops: CDR1 MGHRA, CDR2 YSYEKL. The CDR3 DNA is TGCGCCAGCAGCCAACTGGACAGTCGCATAGCCAAAAACATTCAGTACTTC. This gives the protein CASSQLDSRIAKNIQYF.

The chain links TRBV6-6 to TRBJ2-7, with D perhaps matching TRBD1 (5 bases). The CDR3 extends over 12 amino acids. CDR1 and CDR2 (germline): MNHNY, SVGAGI (reference sequence). V lost 8 bases and J lost 1, with 9 bases in between. As DNA, the CDR3 is TGTGCCAGCGTTGACAGTTCCTACGAGCAGTACTTC. Translation: CASVDSSYEQYF.

The V gene is TRBV4-1, the J gene TRBJ2-7, with D perhaps TRBD1 (6 bases). Germline assignment: CDR1 MGHRA and CDR2 YSYEKL. The CDR3 runs 16 residues. V gave up 0 bases and J gave up 4 bases, with 16 bases separating them. CDR3 in amino acids: CASSQDSWGRTYEQYF. The CDR3 DNA follows: TGCGCCAGCAGCCAAGATTCATGGGGGCGAACTTACGAGCAGTACTTC.

In this sample, this clone turned up once. The rearrangement links TRBV10-3 to TRBJ2-3; TRBD2 is a possible D gene (5 bases). The CDR3 spans 14 residues. In germline, CDR1 is ENHRY, CDR2 SYGVKD. Trimming removed 6 bases at V and 4 bases at J, with 14 bases between. As DNA, the CDR3 is TGTGCCATCAGGGCGGGCTCCGAGGCAGATACGCAGTATTTT. Amino acids: CAIRAGSEADTQYF.

This clone was seen just once. The J gene is TRBJ1-1, the V gene TRBV5-1; 9 bases are a match to TRBD1. The V and J ends lost 4 bases and 6 bases, in that order; junction bases with no gene match: 10. Germline CDR1 reads SGHRS; CDR2 reads YFSETQ. The CDR3 spans 15 residues. CDR3 DNA sequence: TGCGCCAGCAGCGGGGGGACAGGGATGGTAGCTGAAGCTTTCTTT. The encoded protein is CASSGGTGMVAEAFF.

This clone was seen more than once but under ten times. The chain couples TRBV6-1 to TRBJ2-3; 7 nucleotides align to TRBD2. Germline V CDR1 and CDR2: MNHNS, SASEGT. The junction had 2 bases not matched to a gene; V was cut back by 4 bases and J by 1 base. The CDR3 sequence is 14 residues long. CDR3 sequence: CASSGLAGTDTQYF. CDR3 in DNA: TGTGCCAGCAGTGGACTAGCTGGCACAGATACGCAGTATTTT.

The gene calls are TRBV2 and TRBJ2-5; TRBD1 might be the D (5 bases). Germline CDR1 is SNHLY and CDR2 is FYNNEI. The CDR3 runs to 13 residues. V lost 4 bases and J lost 2, with 8 bases in between. The CDR3 DNA reads as TGTGCCAGCAGTGGACCAGGGCAAGAGACCCAGTACTTC. Its protein product is CASSGPGQETQYF.

This clone was seen only a few times. V usage is TRBV5-1 and J usage is TRBJ2-2; 8 nucleotides agree with TRBD2. The CDR3 consists of 15 residues. CDR1 is SGHRS and CDR2 is YFSETQ in the germline V gene. Germline trimming cut 0 bases from V and 4 bases from J; bases unmatched to any gene: 2. The CDR3 protein is CASSLGGTSTGELFF. The CDR3 coding sequence is TGCGCCAGCAGCTTGGGAGGGACTAGCACCGGGGAGCTGTTTTTT.

The CDR3 nucleotides are TGTGCCAGCAGCTCCGGACAGGGGAGTGGGGCCAACGTCCTGACTTTC. Amino acid sequence: CASSSGQGSGANVLTF. The J gene is TRBJ2-6, the V gene TRBV5-4; 9 bases align to TRBD1. The trim removed 3 bases at V and 3 bases at J, leaving 4 bases unmatched. The CDR3 runs to 16 residues. Per germline, CDR1 SGHNT and CDR2 YYREEE (reference sequence). The whole variable domain, filled in from reference TRBV5-4 and TRBJ2-6, reads ETGVTQSPTHLIKTRGQQVTLRCSSQSGHNTVSWYQQALGQGPQFIFQYYREEENGRGNFPPRFSGLQFPNYSSELNVNALELDDSALYLCASSSGQGSGANVLTFGAGSRLTVL.

This clone appeared once. This chain connects TRBV5-6 to TRBJ2-3; the match to TRBD1 covers 8 bases. From germline, CDR1 is SGHDT and CDR2 YYEEEE. The CDR3 loop spans 15 amino acids. J gave up 4 bases and V 2 bases, and 6 bases lay outside the gene matches. The CDR3 DNA sequence: TGTGCCAGCAGCTTCGCGACAGGGGTGGCAGATACGCAGTATTTT. It encodes CASSFATGVADTQYF. Full variable domain (outside the CDR3, taken from reference TRBV5-6 and TRBJ2-3): DAGVTQSPTHLIKTRGQQVTLRCSPKSGHDTVSWYQQALGQGPQFIFQYYEEEERQRGNFPDRFSGHQFPNYSSELNVNALLLGDSALYLCASSFATGVADTQYFGPGTRLTVL.

The chain couples TRBV19 to TRBJ1-1, with no clear D. This CDR3 has 15 residues. Per germline, CDR1 LNHDA and CDR2 SQIVND (reference sequence). The V gene lost 5 bases and the J gene lost 0 bases, with 13 bases spanning the gap. In DNA form, the CDR3 reads TGTGCCAGTAGTTCACACGTTACCATGAACACTGAAGCTTTCTTT. It translates to CASSSHVTMNTEAFF.

V usage is TRBV4-1 and J usage is TRBJ2-2; 7 nucleotides agree with TRBD2. The germline V gene has CDR1 MGHRA and CDR2 YSYEKL. This CDR3 spans 16 amino acids. V shed 0 bases, J shed 6 bases, and the junction held 7 bases outside the gene matches. The CDR3: CASSQEAGGRAGELFF. The CDR3 nucleotides are TGCGCCAGCAGCCAAGAAGCCGGCGGGAGAGCCGGGGAGCTGTTTTTT.

Concerning this clone: Other DNA sequences in this specimen translate into the identical CDR3. This chain uses TRBV2 with TRBJ1-4, with D tentatively TRBD1 (6 bases). V gave up 8 bases and J gave up 7 bases, with 17 bases separating them. Germline V gene lookup returns CDR1 SNHLY and CDR2 FYNNEI. The CDR3 is 14 residues long. CDR3 DNA: TGTGCCAGCGGGGGAGAACAGGGCGGTGAAAAACTGTTTTTT. The encoded protein is CASGGEQGGEKLFF.

The chain employs TRBV5-1 and TRBJ1-2; 8 bases map to TRBD1. V was pared by 4 bases and J by 4 bases, with 6 bases of the junction left unmatched. Germline loops: CDR1 SGHRS, CDR2 YFSETQ. This CDR3 spans 14 amino acids. CDR3 sequence reads: CASSTGGTGYGYTF. In DNA, the CDR3 is TGCGCCAGCAGCACAGGAGGGACAGGCTATGGCTACACCTTC.

The chain combines TRBV5-4 with TRBJ2-3; TRBD1 is a possible D gene (6 bases). Trimming left V 4 bases short and J 2 bases short, with 14 bases between. The CDR3 contains 15 residues. Germline CDR1 is SGHNT and CDR2 is YYREEE (reference sequence). The CDR3 DNA reads TGTGCCAGCAGCCCGGGACAACACCCCACAGATACGCAGTATTTT. Translation: CASSPGQHPTDTQYF.

This chain joins TRBV6-5 and TRBJ1-6; unclear D gene. With 2 bases removed from V and 7 bases from J, the gap between germline ends came to 12 bases. Germline CDR1 MNHEY, CDR2 SVGAGI. The CDR3 length is 15 residues. The CDR3 DNA is TGTGCCAGCAGTTACGAGACACCAAGCAATTCACCCCTCCACTTT. It encodes CASSYETPSNSPLHF.

The V and J genes are TRBV5-1 and TRBJ1-1, with a tentative D call TRBD1 (6 bases). Germline V gives CDR1 SGHRS, CDR2 YFSETQ. The CDR3 covers 13 residues. Trimming shortened V by 4 bases and J by 1 base, and 8 bases separated the two germline ends. This CDR3 is CASSEQGNTEAFF. DNA of the CDR3: TGCGCCAGCAGCGAACAGGGGAACACTGAAGCTTTCTTT.

This clone occurred once. V gene TRBV12-5 combines with J gene TRBJ1-2; TRBD1 matches at 9 bases. The ends lost 7 bases at V and 3 bases at J; junction bases unmatched: 12. The length of the CDR3 is 16 residues. Germline V gene data show CDR1 as LGHNT and CDR2 as FRNRAP. CDR3 sequence (DNA): TGTGCTAGTGCCAGAACAGGGGGCGCGAATGACTATGGCTACACCTTC. Protein product: CASARTGGANDYGYTF.

V usage is TRBV6-5 and J usage is TRBJ2-1; 11 positions match TRBD1. Germline trimming cut 2 bases from V and 9 bases from J; bases unmatched to any gene: 9. Germline V CDR1 and CDR2: MNHEY, SVGAGI. This CDR3 spans 16 amino acids. The CDR3 sequence: CASSYRPGTGGFEQFF. The DNA of the CDR3 is TGTGCCAGCAGTTACAGACCCGGGACAGGGGGTTTTGAGCAGTTCTTC.